Following are 23 T cell receptor beta chains from one sample sequenced in a study of T cell repertoires in cytomegalovirus infection. TCRdb used MiXCR to reprocess the reads, holding one entry per CDR3 protein. Of some 700,000 distinct CDR3 sequences in the sample, approximately 34% were seen once. Material: PBMCs. The origin of the receptors is a human donor in good health (CMV status not recorded). Some clones in this sample may be carry-over from other donors' samples.

This clonotype was seen many times. The chain joins TRBV7-2 to TRBJ1-5; D is unclear. V was clipped by 5 bases and J by 2 bases, with 13 bases between them. The length of the CDR3 is 15 residues. CDR1 and CDR2 (germline): SGHTA, FQGNSA. CDR3 amino acids: CASSAVGSGNQPQHF. CDR3 coding DNA: TGTGCCAGCAGCGCGGTGGGGAGTGGCAATCAGCCCCAGCATTTT.

On this clonotype itself: This CDR3 fails to terminate in the conserved phenylalanine or tryptophan, so it likely reflects a read error. The V call is TRBV28, the J call TRBJ2-6, with TRBD1 matching 9 bases. V shed 6 bases, J shed 1 base, and the junction held 16 bases outside the gene matches. Germline V gives CDR1 MDHEN, CDR2 SYDVKM. The CDR3 contains 20 residues. The CDR3 sequence: CASRDRDRVSGRSGANVLTL. CDR3 DNA sequence: TGTGCCAGCAGGGACCGGGACAGGGTTTCTGGAAGATCTGGGGCCAACGTCCTGACTTTA.

The chain links TRBV7-6 to TRBJ2-3, with 12 bases aligning to TRBD2. Germline V gene sequence: CDR1 SGHVS, CDR2 FNYEAQ. J was trimmed by 1 base and V by 5 bases; bases with no gene match: 7. This CDR3 is 17 amino acids long. The CDR3 DNA reads TGTGCCAGCAGCCGGACTAGCGGGAAATCGGGCACAGATACGCAGTATTTT. This encodes CASSRTSGKSGTDTQYF.

This chain uses TRBV29-1 with TRBJ2-5; a possible D gene is TRBD2 (5 bases). Germline V CDR1 and CDR2: SQVTM, ANQGSEA. This CDR3 spans 13 amino acids. The germline V and J ends were trimmed by 7 bases and 5 bases, with 17 bases remaining between them. The CDR3 loop reads CSAGPGSKETQYF. The CDR3 nucleotides are TGCAGCGCTGGACCGGGGTCGAAGGAGACCCAGTACTTC. The full variable domain, in which reference TRBV29-1 and TRBJ2-5 provide the parts outside the CDR3, is SAVISQKPSRDICQRGTSLTIQCQVDSQVTMMFWYRQQPGQSLTLIATANQGSEATYESGFVIDKFPISRPNLTFSTLTVSNMSPEDSSIYLCSAGPGSKETQYFGPGTRLLVL.

This sequence joins TRBV28 and TRBJ1-1; TRBD1 is a possible D gene (6 bases). This CDR3 comprises 14 residues. Per the germline V gene, CDR1 is MDHEN and CDR2 is SYDVKM. Trimming stripped 5 bases from V and 11 bases from J, with 21 bases between. The CDR3 region is CASSRTDASSRAFF. The CDR3 DNA follows: TGTGCCAGCAGTCGGACAGACGCCTCTAGTAGGGCTTTCTTT.

The chain carries TRBV5-6 and TRBJ2-1; 9 positions agree with TRBD1. The V and J ends lost 3 bases and 6 bases, in that order; junction bases with no gene match: 4. Germline V CDR1 and CDR2: SGHDT, YYEEEE. The CDR3 contains 14 residues. The CDR3 sequence is CASSWDRDLNEQFF. The CDR3 coding sequence is TGTGCCAGCAGCTGGGACAGGGACCTCAATGAGCAGTTCTTC.

The chain has TRBV13 and TRBJ1-1; D unresolved. The CDR3 has 13 residues. CDR1 and CDR2 from the germline V gene are PRHDT and FYEKMQ (reference sequence). Trimming removed 5 bases from V and 6 bases from J, with 13 bases in between. The CDR3 region has the DNA TGTGCCAGCAGCCTACAGAGGCGGGCTGAAGCTTTCTTT. This translates into CASSLQRRAEAFF. The full variable domain, in which reference TRBV13 and TRBJ1-1 provide the parts outside the CDR3, is AAGVIQSPRHLIKEKRETATLKCYPIPRHDTVYWYQQGPGQDPQFLISFYEKMQSDKGSIPDRFSAQQFSDYHSELNMSSLELGDSALYFCASSLQRRAEAFFGQGTRLTVV.

The J gene is TRBJ2-2, the V gene TRBV7-8, with unresolved D. The length of the CDR3 is 11 residues. Trimming removed 5 bases at V and 4 bases at J, with 2 bases between. Germline V gene lookup returns CDR1 SGHVS and CDR2 FQNEAQ. The CDR3 coding sequence is TGTGCCAGCAGCCCCACCGGGGAGCTGTTTTTT. Translation gives CASSPTGELFF.

In its sample, this clonotype was seen a few times. V is TRBV28 and J is TRBJ1-5; no firm D call. The CDR3 is made up of 14 amino acids. Germline CDR1 MDHEN, CDR2 SYDVKM. Trimming took off 7 bases at V and 6 bases at J, with 16 bases between the two ends. The CDR3 is CASNPVVGFQPQHF. CDR3 nucleotides: TGTGCCAGCAATCCTGTGGTAGGTTTTCAGCCCCAGCATTTT.

This clonotype turned up a few times. The genes are TRBV7-9 and TRBJ2-1; tentatively, D is TRBD1 (5 bases). The V end was cut by 5 bases, the J end by 7 bases, with 21 bases between. The germline gives CDR1 SEHNR, CDR2 FQNEAQ (reference sequence). The CDR3 spans 16 residues. DNA of the CDR3: TGTGCCAGCAGCCCGGGTTTGACAGTTTTAATGAATGAGCAGTTCTTC. Protein: CASSPGLTVLMNEQFF.

On this clonotype: This CDR3 fails to terminate in the conserved phenylalanine or tryptophan, so it likely reflects a read error. The chain combines TRBV6-5 with TRBJ2-7; D call uncertain. The CDR3 sequence is 13 residues long. V lost 0 bases, J lost 0 bases, and 3 bases lay in between. The germline V gene has CDR1 MNHEY and CDR2 SVGAGI. CDR3: CASSYSSSYEQYL. The CDR3, as DNA: TGTGCCAGCAGTTACTCCAGCTCCTACGAGCAGTACTTA.

The J gene is TRBJ1-5, the V gene TRBV15; D is unresolved. The CDR3 loop spans 13 amino acids. CDR1 and CDR2 (germline): LNHNV, YYDKDF (reference sequence). Between the trimmed V and J ends, which lost 0 bases and 5 bases, there was a span of 5 bases. CDR3 nucleotide sequence: TGTGCCACCAGCAGAGACGGGGATCAGCCCCAGCATTTT. Its protein is CATSRDGDQPQHF. The full variable domain, its missing parts supplied by reference TRBV15 and TRBJ1-5, is DAMVIQNPRYQVTQFGKPVTLSCSQTLNHNVMYWYQQKSSQAPKLLFHYYDKDFNNEADTPDNFQSRRPNTSFCFLDIRSPGLGDTAMYLCATSRDGDQPQHFGDGTRLSIL.

The chain carries TRBV3-1 and TRBJ2-7, with D possibly TRBD1 on 6 matching bases. The CDR3 runs to 14 residues. V lost 4 bases to trimming and J lost 3 bases, with 13 bases between them. CDR1 and CDR2 from the germline V gene are LGHDT and YNNKEL (reference sequence). The CDR3, as DNA: TGTGCCAGCAGCCTCGGGACACGGCTCTACGAGCAGTACTTC. This gives the protein CASSLGTRLYEQYF.

This clonotype has only a few counts. This sequence joins TRBV7-6 and TRBJ1-6; 11 positions agree with TRBD1. V gave up 0 bases and J gave up 2 bases; unmatched junction bases: 3. Per the germline V gene, CDR1 is SGHVS and CDR2 is FNYEAQ. The CDR3 contains 18 residues. CDR3 region: CASSLAGTGGPYNSPLHF. The CDR3 DNA sequence: TGTGCCAGCAGCTTAGCGGGGACAGGGGGACCCTATAATTCACCCCTCCACTTT. Looking up the rest from reference TRBV7-6 and TRBJ1-6 gives the full variable domain: GAGVSQSPRYKVTKRGQDVALRCDPISGHVSLYWYRQALGQGPEFLTYFNYEAQQDKSGLPNDRFSAERPEGSISTLTIQRTEQRDSAMYRCASSLAGTGGPYNSPLHFGNGTRLTVT.

V is TRBV28 and J is TRBJ1-4, with D hard to call. This CDR3 comprises 15 residues. Germline CDR1 reads MDHEN; CDR2 reads SYDVKM. V shed 5 bases and J shed 8 bases, with 18 bases lying between them. The CDR3 here is CASSLEGGGQEKLFF. In DNA form, the CDR3 reads TGTGCCAGCAGTCTCGAGGGTGGCGGGCAGGAAAAACTGTTTTTT. The entire variable domain, with the rest obtained from reference TRBV28 and TRBJ1-4, is as follows: DVKVTQSSRYLVKRTGEKVFLECVQDMDHENMFWYRQDPGLGLRLIYFSYDVKMKEKGDIPEGYSVSREKKERFSLILESASTNQTSMYLCASSLEGGGQEKLFFGSGTQLSVL.

The rearrangement links TRBV19 to TRBJ1-1; the D gene is possibly TRBD1 (6 bases). Looked up from germline, CDR1 is LNHDA and CDR2 is SQIVND (reference sequence). The length of the CDR3 is 14 residues. V lost 6 bases and J lost 2, with 13 bases in between. Written as DNA, the CDR3 is TGTGCCAGTAGAAAACACAGGGCTAACACTGAAGCTTTCTTT. Translation gives CASRKHRANTEAFF.

This clonotype was picked up one time. Mismatch with germline at one junction end may stem from a read error. The rearrangement links TRBV7-2 to TRBJ2-7; TRBD2 aligns across 8 bases. CDR3 length: 17 residues. Germline V gene sequence: CDR1 SGHTA, CDR2 FQGNSA. CDR3 DNA: TGTGCCAGCAGCTTACGTGGACGGGAGGGCCACGTTGGCGAGCCGTACTTC. Its translation: CASSLRGREGHVGEPYF. Based on the CDR3 plus reference TRBV7-2 and TRBJ2-7, the full variable domain is GAGVSQSPSNKVTEKGKDVELRCDPISGHTALYWYRQSLGQGLEFLIYFQGNSAPDKSGLPSDRFSAERTGGSVSTLTIQRTQQEDSAVYLCASSLRGREGHVGEPYFGPGTRLTVT.

This clonotype has a handful of counts. The chain joins TRBV28 to TRBJ1-5; D possibly corresponds to TRBD1 (5 bases). This CDR3 spans 11 amino acids. V lost 7 bases to trimming and J lost 10 bases, with 11 bases between them. Germline-derived CDR1 and CDR2 are MDHEN and SYDVKM. CDR3 in amino acids: CASNLGGPQHF. CDR3 nucleotide sequence: TGTGCCAGCAACCTCGGGGGTCCCCAGCATTTT.

V and J are TRBV12-3 or TRBV12-4 and TRBJ1-1, with D perhaps TRBD1 (6 bases). Between the trimmed V and J ends, which lost 5 bases and 1 base, there was a span of 14 bases. The CDR3 spans 15 residues. The CDR3: CASSASGQPNTEAFF. The CDR3 DNA sequence: TGTGCCAGCAGTGCATCGGGACAACCGAACACTGAAGCTTTCTTT.

The CDR3 DNA follows: TGTGCCAGCAGCTTAGACTCGGAAGATACGCAGTATTTT. This encodes CASSLDSEDTQYF. The rearrangement links TRBV7-2 to TRBJ2-3; the D is unclear. This CDR3 is built from 13 residues. Per the germline V gene, CDR1 is SGHTA and CDR2 is FQGNSA. V was cut by 1 base and J by 5 bases, with 7 bases left in between.

In its sample, this clonotype was seen a few times. The genes are TRBV6-6 and TRBJ2-1, with D possibly being TRBD2 (6 bases). CDR1 and CDR2 (germline): MNHNY, SVGAGI (reference sequence). The CDR3 covers 16 residues. V was pared by 0 bases and J by 7 bases, with 16 bases between. The CDR3 loop reads CASSYSRQGGWNEQFF. The CDR3 DNA follows: TGTGCCAGCAGTTACTCGCGGCAGGGAGGCTGGAATGAGCAGTTCTTC.

This clonotype was seen more than once but under ten times. The V and J genes are TRBV2 and TRBJ2-7; TRBD1 matches at 7 bases. The germline V gene has CDR1 SNHLY and CDR2 FYNNEI. J gave up 6 bases and V 7 bases, and 12 bases lay outside the gene matches. CDR3 length: 14 residues. This CDR3 is CASTSGRGLSEQYF. In DNA, the CDR3 is TGTGCCAGCACCTCGGGCAGGGGGTTATCCGAGCAGTACTTC.

The CDR3 region is CASSYEYEQYF. The CDR3 DNA sequence: TGTGCCAGCAGCTACGAGTACGAGCAGTACTTC. This chain uses TRBV7-2 with TRBJ2-7; D is undetermined. Germline V gene sequence: CDR1 SGHTA, CDR2 FQGNSA. The V and J ends lost 4 bases and 4 bases respectively, with 5 bases between them. This CDR3 comprises 11 residues.